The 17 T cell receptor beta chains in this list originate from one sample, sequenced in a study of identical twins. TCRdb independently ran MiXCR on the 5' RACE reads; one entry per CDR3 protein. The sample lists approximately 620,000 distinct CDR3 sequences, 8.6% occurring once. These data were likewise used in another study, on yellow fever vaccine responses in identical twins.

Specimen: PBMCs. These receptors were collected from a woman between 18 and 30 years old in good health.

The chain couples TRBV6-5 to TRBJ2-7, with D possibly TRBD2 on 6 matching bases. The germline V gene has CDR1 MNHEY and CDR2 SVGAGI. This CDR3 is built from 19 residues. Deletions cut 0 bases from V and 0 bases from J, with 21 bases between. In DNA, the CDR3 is TGTGCCAGCAGTTACTCACTAGGGTGGCGGGACCTCTCCTCCTACGAGCAGTACTTC. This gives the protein CASSYSLGWRDLSSYEQYF.

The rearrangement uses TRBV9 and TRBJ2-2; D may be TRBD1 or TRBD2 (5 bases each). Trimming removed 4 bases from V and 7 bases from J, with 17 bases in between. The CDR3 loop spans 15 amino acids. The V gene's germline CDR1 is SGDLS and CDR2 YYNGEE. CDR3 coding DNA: TGTGCCAGCAGCTCCCCTATGGGGGATGTCGGGGAGCTGTTTTTT. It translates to CASSSPMGDVGELFF.

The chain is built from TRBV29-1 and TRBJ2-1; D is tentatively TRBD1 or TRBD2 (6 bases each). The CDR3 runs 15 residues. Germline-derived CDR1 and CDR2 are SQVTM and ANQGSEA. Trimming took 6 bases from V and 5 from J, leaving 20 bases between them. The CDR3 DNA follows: TGCAGCGTCCGTCAAGGGGGGCGGTCGGACAATGAGCAGTTCTTC. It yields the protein CSVRQGGRSDNEQFF.

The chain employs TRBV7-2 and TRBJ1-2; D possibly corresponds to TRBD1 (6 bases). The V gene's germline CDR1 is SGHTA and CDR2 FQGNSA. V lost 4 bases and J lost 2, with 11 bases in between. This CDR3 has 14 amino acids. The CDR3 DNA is TGTGCCAGCAGCTCGGGGGCCGGGAACTATGGCTACACCTTC. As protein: CASSSGAGNYGYTF.

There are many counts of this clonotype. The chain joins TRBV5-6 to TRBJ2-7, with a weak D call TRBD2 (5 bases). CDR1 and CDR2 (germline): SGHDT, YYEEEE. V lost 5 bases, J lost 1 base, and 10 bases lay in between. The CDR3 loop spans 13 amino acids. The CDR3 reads CASSFRTSYEQYF. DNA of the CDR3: TGTGCCAGCAGTTTTAGGACTTCCTACGAGCAGTACTTC.

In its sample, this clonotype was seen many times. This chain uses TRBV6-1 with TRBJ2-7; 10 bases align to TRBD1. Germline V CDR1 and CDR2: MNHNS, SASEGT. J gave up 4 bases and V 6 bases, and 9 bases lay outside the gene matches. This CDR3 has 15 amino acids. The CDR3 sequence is CASRRDRGQWYEQYF. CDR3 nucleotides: TGTGCCAGCAGACGGGACAGGGGTCAATGGTACGAGCAGTACTTC.

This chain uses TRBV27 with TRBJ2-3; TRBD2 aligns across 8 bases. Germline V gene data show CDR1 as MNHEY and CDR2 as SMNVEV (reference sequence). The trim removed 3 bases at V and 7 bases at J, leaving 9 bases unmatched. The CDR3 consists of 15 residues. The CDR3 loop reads CASSFGGGLLNTQYF. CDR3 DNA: TGTGCCAGCAGTTTCGGGGGGGGCTTGTTAAATACGCAGTATTTT.

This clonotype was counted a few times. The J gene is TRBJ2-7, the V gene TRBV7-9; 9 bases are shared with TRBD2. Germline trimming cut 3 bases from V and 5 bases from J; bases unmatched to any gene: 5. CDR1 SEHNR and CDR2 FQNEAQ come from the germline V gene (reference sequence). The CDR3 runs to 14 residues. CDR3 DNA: TGTGCCAGCAGCTTTGCGGGAGGGCCCCACGAGCAGTACTTC. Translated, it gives CASSFAGGPHEQYF. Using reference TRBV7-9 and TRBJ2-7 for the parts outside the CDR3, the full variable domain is DTGVSQNPRHKITKRGQNVTFRCDPISEHNRLYWYRQTLGQGPEFLTYFQNEAQLEKSRLLSDRFSAERPKGSFSTLEIQRTEQGDSAMYLCASSFAGGPHEQYFGPGTRLTVT.

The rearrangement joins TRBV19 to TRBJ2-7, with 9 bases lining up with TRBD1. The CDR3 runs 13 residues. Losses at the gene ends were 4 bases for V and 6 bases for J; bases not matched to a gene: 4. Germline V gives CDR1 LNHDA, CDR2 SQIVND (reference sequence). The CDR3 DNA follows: TGTGCCAGTAGTACGGACAGGGGAGCCGAGCAGTACTTC. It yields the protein CASSTDRGAEQYF.

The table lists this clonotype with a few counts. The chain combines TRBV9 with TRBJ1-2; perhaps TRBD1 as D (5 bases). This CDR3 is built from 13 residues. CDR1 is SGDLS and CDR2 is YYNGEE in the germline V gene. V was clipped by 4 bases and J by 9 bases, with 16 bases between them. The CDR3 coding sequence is TGTGCCAGCAGCTCAACCATGGGGGTCCGCTACACCTTC. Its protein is CASSSTMGVRYTF.

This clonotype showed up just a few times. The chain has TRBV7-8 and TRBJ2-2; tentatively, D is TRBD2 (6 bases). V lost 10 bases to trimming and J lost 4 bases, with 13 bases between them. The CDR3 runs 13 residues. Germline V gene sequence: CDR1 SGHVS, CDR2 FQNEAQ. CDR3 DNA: TGTGCCATAGGAGGGCGGGTCACCGGGGAGCTGTTTTTT. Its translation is CAIGGRVTGELFF.

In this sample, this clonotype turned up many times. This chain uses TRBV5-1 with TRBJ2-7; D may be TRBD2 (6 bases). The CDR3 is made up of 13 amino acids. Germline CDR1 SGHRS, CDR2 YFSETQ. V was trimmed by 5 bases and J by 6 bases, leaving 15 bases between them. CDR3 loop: CASSKEVGGEQYF. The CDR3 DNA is TGCGCCAGCAGTAAGGAAGTCGGGGGCGAGCAGTACTTC.

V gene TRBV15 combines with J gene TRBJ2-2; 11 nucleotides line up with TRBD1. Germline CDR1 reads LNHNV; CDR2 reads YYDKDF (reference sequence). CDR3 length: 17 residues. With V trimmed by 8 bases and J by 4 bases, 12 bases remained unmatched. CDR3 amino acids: CATHNMAGTGGTGELFF. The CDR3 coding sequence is TGTGCCACCCATAATATGGCCGGGACAGGGGGCACCGGGGAGCTGTTTTTT.

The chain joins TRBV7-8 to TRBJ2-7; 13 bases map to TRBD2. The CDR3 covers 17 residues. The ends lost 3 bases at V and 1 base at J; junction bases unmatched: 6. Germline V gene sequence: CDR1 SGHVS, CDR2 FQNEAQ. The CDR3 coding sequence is TGTGCCAGCAGCTTCACTAGCGGGAGGGTGGAATCCTACGAGCAGTACTTC. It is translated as CASSFTSGRVESYEQYF.

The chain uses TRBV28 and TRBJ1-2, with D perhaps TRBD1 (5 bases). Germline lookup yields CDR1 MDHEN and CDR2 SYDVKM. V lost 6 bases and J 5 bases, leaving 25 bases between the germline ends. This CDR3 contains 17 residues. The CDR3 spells CASRAAWMGRAVYGYTF. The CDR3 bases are TGTGCCAGCAGGGCCGCATGGATGGGGCGCGCTGTATATGGCTACACCTTC.

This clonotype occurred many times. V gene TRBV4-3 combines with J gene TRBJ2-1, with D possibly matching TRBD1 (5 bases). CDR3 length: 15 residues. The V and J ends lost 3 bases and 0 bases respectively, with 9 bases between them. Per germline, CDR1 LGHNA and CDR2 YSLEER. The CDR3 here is CASSHDSSSYNEQFF. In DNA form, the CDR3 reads TGCGCCAGCAGCCATGACAGCAGCTCCTACAATGAGCAGTTCTTC.

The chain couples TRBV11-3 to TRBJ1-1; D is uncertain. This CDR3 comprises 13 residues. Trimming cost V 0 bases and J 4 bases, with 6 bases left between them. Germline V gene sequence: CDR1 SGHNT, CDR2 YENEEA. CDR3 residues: CASSLDGITEAFF. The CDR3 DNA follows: TGTGCCAGCAGCTTAGATGGGATCACTGAAGCTTTCTTT.